The rows below give T cell receptor beta chains drawn from one sample of a study of blood T cell repertoires in COVID-19. Data came from immunoSEQ multiplex PCR; TCRdb stores just in-frame clones and leaves some out. The sample carries about 73,000 clones, around 83% recorded once. Input material: peripheral blood. The receptors were gathered from a woman in her fifties or sixties with acute or convalescent COVID-19. The CDR3 runs from the conserved cysteine through the conserved F or W. D genes are given only for firm matches. Clone size is not always given. Where it is, it says once, few, many or a class for expanded clones.

clone size | J gene | D gene | V gene | CDR3 protein | CDR3 DNA
- | TRBJ1-2 | - | TRBV20-1 | CSAGDMGRGGYTF | TGCAGTGCTGGTGACATGGGTCGGGGGGGCTACACCTTC
once | TRBJ2-5 | - | TRBV5-1 | CASSLAGHTGYQETQYF | TGCGCCAGCAGCTTGGCCGGGCACACAGGATACCAAGAGACCCAGTACTTC
- | TRBJ1-4 | TRBD1 | TRBV3-1/TRBV3-2 | CASSHLTGQLNEKLFF | TGTGCCAGCAGCCATCTAACGGGACAGTTAAATGAAAAACTGTTTTTT
- | TRBJ2-2 | - | TRBV9 | CASSVRQADAGELFF | TGTGCCAGCAGCGTCAGGCAGGCCGACGCCGGGGAGCTGTTTTTT
- | TRBJ1-6 | - | TRBV6-6 | CASSRTIRGSSYNSPLHF | TGTGCCAGCAGCCGAACCATCAGGGGAAGCTCCTATAATTCACCCCTCCACTTT
- | TRBJ2-6 | - | TRBV3-1/TRBV3-2 | CASSPLGGSGANVLTF | TGTGCCAGCAGCCCCCTGGGGGGCTCTGGGGCCAACGTCCTGACTTTC
- | TRBJ2-2 | - | TRBV5-1 | CASSFGRTEELFF | TGCGCCAGCAGCTTCGGGCGGACTGAGGAGCTGTTTTTT
few | TRBJ2-2 | - | TRBV11-2 | CASSLQGGELFF | TGTGCCAGCAGCTTACAGGGTGGGGAGCTGTTTTTT
- | TRBJ1-2 | TRBD1 | TRBV29-1 | CSTEPPGTGFGYTF | TGCAGCACCGAACCCCCCGGGACAGGCTTTGGCTACACCTTC
- | TRBJ1-5 | TRBD1 | TRBV2 | CASSAGTGYQPQHF | TGTGCCAGCAGTGCCGGGACAGGTTATCAGCCCCAGCATTTT
- | TRBJ1-1 | - | TRBV7-9 | CASSLAGGPAFF | TGTGCCAGCAGCTTAGCCGGGGGGCCGGCTTTCTTT
- | TRBJ1-2 | TRBD1 | TRBV9 | CASSVRDRGNYGYTF | TGTGCCAGCAGCGTACGGGACAGGGGGAACTATGGCTACACCTTC
few | TRBJ1-2 | TRBD1 | TRBV13 | CASSRRQGGWGYTF | TGTGCCAGCAGCAGGAGACAGGGGGGCTGGGGCTACACCTTC
- | TRBJ2-3 | TRBD2 | TRBV5-4 | CASSPGLAGNRDTQYF | TGTGCCAGCAGCCCGGGACTAGCGGGGAACAGAGATACGCAGTATTTT
once | TRBJ2-7 | - | TRBV21-1 | CASSKGVGTGGSCTYEQYF | TGTGCCAGCAGCAAAGGGGTCGGGACAGGGGGTTCGTGTACCTACGAGCAGTACTTC
- | TRBJ2-2 | TRBD1 | TRBV29-1 | CSGRQGPTGELFF | TGCAGCGGAAGACAGGGGCCCACCGGGGAGCTGTTTTTT
- | TRBJ2-3 | - | TRBV5-1 | CASSLGDITDTQYF | TGCGCCAGCAGCTTGGGGGACATCACAGATACGCAGTATTTT
- | TRBJ1-4 | TRBD1 | TRBV9 | CASSVGSGGGTEKLFF | TGTGCCAGCAGCGTAGGGTCAGGAGGGGGCACTGAAAAACTGTTTTTT
- | TRBJ1-2 | TRBD1 | TRBV5-1 | CASSLGQGAVYGYTF | TGCGCCAGCAGCTTAGGGCAGGGGGCAGTCTATGGCTACACCTTC
once | TRBJ1-1 | TRBD1 | TRBV7-3 | CASSSGMRRANLDRVVNTEAFF | TGTGCCAGCAGCTCCGGTATGAGGCGAGCTAATTTAGACAGGGTAGTCAACACTGAAGCTTTCTTT
- | TRBJ1-2 | - | TRBV10-3 | CAISPGEGALGF | TGTGCCATCAGTCCGGGTGAAGGGGCCCTTGGCTTC
- | TRBJ2-7 | - | TRBV19 | CASSPQRATYEQYF | TGTGCCAGTAGTCCCCAGCGGGCGACCTACGAGCAGTACTTC